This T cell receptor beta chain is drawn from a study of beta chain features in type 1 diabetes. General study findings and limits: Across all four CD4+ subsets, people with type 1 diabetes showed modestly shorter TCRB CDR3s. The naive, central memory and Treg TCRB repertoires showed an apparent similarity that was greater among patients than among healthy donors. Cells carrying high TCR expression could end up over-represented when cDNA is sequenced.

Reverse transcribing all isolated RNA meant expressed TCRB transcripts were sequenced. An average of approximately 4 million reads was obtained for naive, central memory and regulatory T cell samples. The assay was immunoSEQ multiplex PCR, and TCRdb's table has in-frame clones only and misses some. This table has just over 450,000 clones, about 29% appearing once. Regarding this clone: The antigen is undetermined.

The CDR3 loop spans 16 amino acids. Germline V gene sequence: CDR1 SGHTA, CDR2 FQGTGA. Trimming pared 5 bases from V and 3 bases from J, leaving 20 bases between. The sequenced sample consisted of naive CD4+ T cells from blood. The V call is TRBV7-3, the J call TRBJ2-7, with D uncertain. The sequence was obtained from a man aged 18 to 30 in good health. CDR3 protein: CASSNLLGPKIYEQYF. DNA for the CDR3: TGTGCCAGCAGCAACTTGTTGGGCCCCAAGATCTACGAGCAGTACTTC.